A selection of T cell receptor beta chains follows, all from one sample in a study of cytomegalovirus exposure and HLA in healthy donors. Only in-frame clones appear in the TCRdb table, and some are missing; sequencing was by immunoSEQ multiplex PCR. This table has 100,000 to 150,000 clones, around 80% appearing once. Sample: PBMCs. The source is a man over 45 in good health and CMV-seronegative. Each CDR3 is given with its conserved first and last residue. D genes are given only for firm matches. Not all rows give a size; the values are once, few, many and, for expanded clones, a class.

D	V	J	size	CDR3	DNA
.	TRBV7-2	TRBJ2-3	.	CASSLGLAGDTQYF	TGTGCCAGCAGCTTAGGCCTAGCCGGTGATACGCAGTATTTT
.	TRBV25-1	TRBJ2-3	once	CASSEAGLDTQYF	TGTGCCAGCAGTGAAGCGGGCTTGGATACGCAGTATTTT
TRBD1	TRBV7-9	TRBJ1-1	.	CSSSLLDRGTNTEAFF	TGTTCCAGCAGCCTTTTAGACAGGGGGACGAACACTGAAGCTTTCTTT
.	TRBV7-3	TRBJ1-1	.	CASSAGLTNTEAFF	TGTGCCAGCAGCGCAGGACTGACGAACACTGAAGCTTTCTTT
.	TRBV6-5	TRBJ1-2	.	CASKQTVLQGYTF	TGTGCCAGCAAACAGACAGTACTCCAAGGCTACACCTTC
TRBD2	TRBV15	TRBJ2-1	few	CATSRSGGRGGRVYNEQFF	TGTGCCACCAGCAGATCGGGGGGGCGGGGGGGCCGTGTCTACAATGAGCAGTTCTTC
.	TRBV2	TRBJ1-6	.	CASTLGGNNSPLHF	TGTGCCAGCACGTTGGGGGGAAATAATTCACCCCTCCACTTT
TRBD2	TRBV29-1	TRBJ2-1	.	CSVATSDPTNEQFF	TGCAGCGTGGCTACTAGCGACCCTACGAATGAGCAGTTCTTC
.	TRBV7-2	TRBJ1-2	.	CASSLEGQPGRVNYGYTF	TGTGCCAGCAGCTTAGAAGGACAGCCAGGGAGAGTGAACTATGGCTACACCTTC
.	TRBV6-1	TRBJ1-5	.	CASSEVGPQHF	TGTGCCAGCAGTGAAGTCGGGCCCCAGCATTTT
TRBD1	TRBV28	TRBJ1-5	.	CASSPPRGRDQPQHF	TGTGCCAGCAGTCCCCCCAGGGGGCGAGATCAGCCCCAGCATTTT
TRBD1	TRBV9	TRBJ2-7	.	CASSGTGGYEQYF	TGTGCCAGCAGTGGTACAGGGGGCTACGAGCAGTACTTC
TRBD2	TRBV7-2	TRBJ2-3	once	CASSLSGGLSGDTQYF	TGTGCCAGCAGCCTTAGCGGGGGTCTCTCCGGAGATACGCAGTATTTT
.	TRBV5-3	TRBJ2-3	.	CARSLAGGTDTQYF	TGTGCCAGAAGCTTGGCGGGGGGCACAGATACGCAGTATTTT
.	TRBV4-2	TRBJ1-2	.	CASSQDRSGPGGGYTF	TGTGCCAGCAGCCAAGATCGGTCCGGCCCCGGGGGTGGCTACACCTTC
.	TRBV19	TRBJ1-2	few	CASSMRFQGNGYTF	TGTGCCAGTAGTATGAGGTTCCAGGGGAATGGCTACACCTTC
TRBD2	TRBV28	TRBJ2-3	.	CASSFRVAGSTDTQYF	TGTGCCAGCAGTTTTAGGGTAGCGGGGTCCACAGATACGCAGTATTTT
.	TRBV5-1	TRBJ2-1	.	CASSFPGNEQFF	TGCGCCAGCAGCTTTCCAGGGAATGAGCAGTTCTTC